The source of this T cell receptor (beta chain) is a study of T cell responses to AZD1222 COVID-19 vaccine. Germline V CDR1 and CDR2: LNHDA, SQIVND (reference sequence). The length of the CDR3 is 14 residues. The trim removed 7 bases at V and 5 bases at J, leaving 4 bases unmatched. Using immunoSEQ multiplex PCR, the repertoire was profiled, and TCRdb retains in-frame clones only, with some absent. This sample yields 150,000 to 200,000 clones, of which under 95% are seen a single time; more than 1% belongs to the top ten. Of note for this clone: Its matching antigen is unknown.

Broader study findings: Females outnumbered males among donors, who were mostly white British; clonal diversity was possibly underestimated. None of the repertoires were sampled until the peak T cell response had passed. Distributed over spike, vaccine-associated CD4 TCRs predominated at 160-218 and 743-854.

This specimen consisted of peripheral blood, obtained 28 days after the second AZD1222 dose. V and J are TRBV19 and TRBJ2-2, with 10 bases identical to TRBD1. The TCR was taken from an adult who received the AZD1222 COVID-19 vaccine. The chain's CDR3 is CASMDRGYTGELFF. Here the CDR3 DNA reads TGTGCCAGTATGGACAGGGGGTATACCGGGGAGCTGTTTTTT.